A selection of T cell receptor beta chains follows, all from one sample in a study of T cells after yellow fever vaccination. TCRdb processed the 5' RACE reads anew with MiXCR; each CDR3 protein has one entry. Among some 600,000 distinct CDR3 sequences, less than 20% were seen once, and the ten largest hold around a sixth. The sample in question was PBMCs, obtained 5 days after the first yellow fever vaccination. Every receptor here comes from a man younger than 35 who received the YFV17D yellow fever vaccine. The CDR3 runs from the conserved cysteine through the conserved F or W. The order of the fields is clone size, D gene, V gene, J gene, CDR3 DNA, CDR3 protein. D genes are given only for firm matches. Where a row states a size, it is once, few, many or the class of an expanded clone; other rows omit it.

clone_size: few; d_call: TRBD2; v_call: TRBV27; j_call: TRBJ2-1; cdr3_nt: TGTGCCAGCAGTTTTACCTCCGGGACTAGCGGGGGAACCAGCATTAATGAGCAGTTCTTC; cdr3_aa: CASSFTSGTSGGTSINEQFF
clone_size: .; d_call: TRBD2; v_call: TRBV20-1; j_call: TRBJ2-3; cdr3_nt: TGCAGTGCTAGAGATCGCCGGCGGGGGGAGGATACGCAGTATTTT; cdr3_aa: CSARDRRRGEDTQYF
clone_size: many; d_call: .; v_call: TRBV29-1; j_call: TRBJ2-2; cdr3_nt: TGCAGCGGCCGGAGCGCCGGGGAGCTGTTTTTT; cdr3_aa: CSGRSAGELFF
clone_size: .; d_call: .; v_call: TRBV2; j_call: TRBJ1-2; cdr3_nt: TGTGCCAGCAGTGACTTTCTGGGGGCTGGGAGCTATGGCTACACCTTC; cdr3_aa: CASSDFLGAGSYGYTF
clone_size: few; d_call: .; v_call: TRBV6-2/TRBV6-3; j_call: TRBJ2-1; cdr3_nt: TGTGCCAGCAAAGACCCGTGGGTCAAGGCCTACAATGAGCAGTTCTTC; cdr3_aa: CASKDPWVKAYNEQFF
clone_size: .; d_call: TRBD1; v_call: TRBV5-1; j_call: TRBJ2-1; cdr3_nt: TGCGCCAGCAGCATAACAGGGGACAAGCTTGAGCAGTTCTTC; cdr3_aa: CASSITGDKLEQFF
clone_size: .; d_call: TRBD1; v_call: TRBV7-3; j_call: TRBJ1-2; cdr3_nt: TGTGCCAGCAGCGTCTCCGGGACAGGCGGAGGCTACACCTTC; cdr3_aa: CASSVSGTGGGYTF
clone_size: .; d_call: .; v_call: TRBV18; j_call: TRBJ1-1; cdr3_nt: TGTGCCAGCTCAAAAGGAGGGGGGGCGTACACTGAAGCTTTCTTT; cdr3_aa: CASSKGGGAYTEAFF
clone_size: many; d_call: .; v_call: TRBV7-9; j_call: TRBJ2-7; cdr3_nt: TGTGCCAGCAGCTTATACTCCTACGAGCAGTACTTC; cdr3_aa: CASSLYSYEQYF
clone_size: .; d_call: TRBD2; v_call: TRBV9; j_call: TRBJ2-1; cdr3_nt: TGTGCCAGCAGCCCCCGTCTCGGTCTAGCGGGGGGAAACTACAATGAGCAGTTCTTC; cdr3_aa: CASSPRLGLAGGNYNEQFF
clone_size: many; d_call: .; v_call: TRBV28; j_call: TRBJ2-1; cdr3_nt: TGTGCCAGCAGTGGCTTCAATGAGCAGTTCTTC; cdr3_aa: CASSGFNEQFF
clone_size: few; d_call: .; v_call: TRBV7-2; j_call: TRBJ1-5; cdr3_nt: TGTGCCAGCAGCCTGGTAGCCGGGCCCGCGGGGCAGCCCCAGCATTTT; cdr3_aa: CASSLVAGPAGQPQHF
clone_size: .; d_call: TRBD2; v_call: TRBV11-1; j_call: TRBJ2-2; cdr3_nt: TGTGCCAGCAGCGCATCCGGGACTACGAGGACCGGGGAGCTGTTTTTT; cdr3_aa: CASSASGTTRTGELFF
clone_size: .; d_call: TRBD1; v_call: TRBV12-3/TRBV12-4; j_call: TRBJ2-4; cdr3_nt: TGTGCCAGCAAAGGACAGGGAAACATTCAGTACTTC; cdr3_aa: CASKGQGNIQYF